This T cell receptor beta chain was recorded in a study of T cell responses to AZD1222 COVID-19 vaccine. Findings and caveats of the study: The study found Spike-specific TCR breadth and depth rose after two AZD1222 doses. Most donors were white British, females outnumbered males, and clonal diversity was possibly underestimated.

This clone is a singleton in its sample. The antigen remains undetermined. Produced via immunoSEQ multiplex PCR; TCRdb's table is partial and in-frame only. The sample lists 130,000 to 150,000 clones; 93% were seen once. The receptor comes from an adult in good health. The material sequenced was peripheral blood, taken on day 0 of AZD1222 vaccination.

The CDR3, as DNA: TGCGCCAGCGGGGACAGGGCACAGCCCCAGCATTTT. As protein: CASGDRAQPQHF. The rearrangement uses TRBV10-2 and TRBJ1-5; 9 nucleotides align to TRBD1. Germline values: CDR1 WSHSY, CDR2 SAAADI. CDR3 length equals 12 residues. The junction had 3 bases not matched to a gene; V was cut back by 8 bases and J by 7 bases.